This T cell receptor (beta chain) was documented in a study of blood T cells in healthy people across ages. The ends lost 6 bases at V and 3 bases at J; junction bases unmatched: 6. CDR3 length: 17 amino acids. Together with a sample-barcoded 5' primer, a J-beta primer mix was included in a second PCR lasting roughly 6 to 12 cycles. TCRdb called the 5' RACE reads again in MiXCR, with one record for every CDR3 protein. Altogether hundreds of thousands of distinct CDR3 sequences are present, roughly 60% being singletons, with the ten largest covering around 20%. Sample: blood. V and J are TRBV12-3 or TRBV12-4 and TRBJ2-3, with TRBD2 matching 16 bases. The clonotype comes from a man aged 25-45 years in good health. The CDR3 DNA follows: TGTGCCAGCAGCGGGACTAGCGGGGGGGCCAGGACAGATACGCAGTATTTT. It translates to CASSGTSGGARTDTQYF.